This TCR beta chain was captured in a study of control samples from healthy donors and cancer patients. Sequencing was performed with immunoSEQ multiplex PCR; in TCRdb, only in-frame clones are kept and a portion is missing. The sample has some 90,000 clones, less than 90% seen once. The germline V gene has CDR1 MNHEY and CDR2 SVGAGI. This CDR3 spans 16 amino acids. Trimming pared 2 bases from V and 2 bases from J, leaving 15 bases between. This clonotype originated in a woman aged 55-69 years in good health. Sequencing input: blood. V is TRBV6-5 and J is TRBJ1-1; D ambiguous. This chain's CDR3 is CASSYNRLMVNTEAFF. The CDR3 DNA follows: TGTGCCAGCAGTTACAATAGGTTAATGGTAAACACTGAAGCTTTCTTT.